These T cell receptor beta chains were read from a single sample in a study of cytomegalovirus exposure and HLA in healthy donors. Data came from immunoSEQ multiplex PCR; TCRdb stores just in-frame clones and leaves some out. The sample includes around 130,000 clones, roughly 80% of them seen just once. The sample was PBMCs. These receptors all come from a woman aged 18 to 35 in good health and CMV-seronegative. The CDR3 runs from the conserved cysteine through the conserved F or W. The D gene is left open where the match is weak. Rows give clone size only sometimes, using once, few, many, or a class for an expanded clone.

V gene,J gene,D gene,clone size,CDR3 protein,CDR3 DNA
TRBV7-9,TRBJ1-1,NA,NA,CASSLTGSNTEAFF,TGTGCCAGCAGCCTGACGGGGTCGAACACTGAAGCTTTCTTT
TRBV19,TRBJ2-3,TRBD2,NA,CASSIRLAGTDTQYF,TGTGCCAGTAGTATCAGGTTAGCGGGAACAGATACGCAGTATTTT
TRBV7-9,TRBJ1-4,NA,NA,CASSLQATNEKLFF,TGTGCCAGCAGCCTACAGGCAACTAATGAAAAACTGTTTTTT
TRBV7-9,TRBJ1-1,TRBD1,NA,CASSPTGQVNTEAFF,TGTGCCAGCAGCCCAACCGGACAGGTGAACACTGAAGCTTTCTTT
TRBV19,TRBJ1-2,NA,once,CASSILAGYTF,TGTGCCAGTAGTATTTTGGCTGGCTACACCTTC
TRBV11-3,TRBJ2-2,TRBD2,few,CASSLGGRASGTGELFF,TGTGCCAGCAGCCTTGGCGGGAGGGCCTCGGGCACCGGGGAGCTGTTTTTT
TRBV9,TRBJ1-4,TRBD1,once,CASSVTGTANEKLFF,TGTGCCAGCAGCGTCACAGGGACAGCTAATGAAAAACTGTTTTTT
TRBV4-3,TRBJ2-7,NA,NA,CASSQGLNTGFRYEQYF,TGCGCCAGCAGCCAAGGATTAAACACAGGGTTCAGGTACGAGCAGTACTTC
TRBV4-2,TRBJ2-3,TRBD2,NA,CASSQAPLAGGSTDTQYF,TGTGCCAGCAGCCAAGCCCCCCTAGCGGGGGGGAGCACAGATACGCAGTATTTT
TRBV29-1,TRBJ1-2,NA,NA,CSVPGGPESYTF,TGCAGCGTTCCCGGGGGGCCGGAAAGCTACACCTTC
TRBV25-1,TRBJ1-2,TRBD1,few,CASSGGTGGFDYGYTF,TGTGCCAGCAGTGGGGGGACAGGGGGATTCGACTATGGCTACACCTTC
TRBV11-2,TRBJ2-6,NA,NA,CASSRRGSGANGLTF,TGTGCCAGCAGCAGGAGGGGCTCTGGGGCCAACGGCCTGACTTTC
TRBV5-1,TRBJ2-7,NA,NA,CASSLAAATYEQYF,TGCGCCAGCAGCTTGGCCGCGGCTACCTACGAGCAGTACTTC
TRBV11-2,TRBJ2-2,NA,few,CASSLGRDTGELFF,TGTGCCAGCAGCTTAGGCCGGGACACCGGGGAGCTGTTTTTT
TRBV10-3,TRBJ1-2,NA,NA,CAIRPTAAAGGYTF,TGTGCCATCAGGCCCACAGCGGCTGCTGGGGGCTACACCTTC
TRBV18,TRBJ1-5,NA,few,CASSPQGYQPQHF,TGTGCCAGCTCACCACAGGGGTATCAGCCCCAGCATTTT
TRBV21-1,TRBJ1-1,NA,NA,CASSRVGTGTTEAFF,NA
TRBV7-6,TRBJ1-1,NA,once,CASSSRQQETEAFF,TGTGCCAGCAGCTCAAGACAACAGGAAACTGAAGCTTTCTTT
TRBV11-3,TRBJ2-5,TRBD2,NA,CASSLGIAGGTQETQYF,TGTGCCAGCAGCTTAGGCATAGCGGGGGGTACACAAGAGACCCAGTACTTC
TRBV5-1,TRBJ2-7,TRBD2,few,CASSLWGGNYEQYF,TGCGCCAGCAGCCTTTGGGGGGGTAACTACGAGCAGTACTTC
TRBV19,TRBJ1-5,NA,NA,CASKVGEGNQPQHF,TGTGCCAGTAAGGTGGGTGAGGGCAATCAGCCCCAGCATTTT
TRBV10-2,TRBJ1-3,NA,NA,CASKESGNTIYF,TGCGCCAGCAAGGAGTCTGGAAACACCATATATTTT
TRBV5-1,TRBJ1-1,TRBD1,NA,CASSKGQGNTEAFF,TGCGCCAGCAGCAAAGGACAGGGGAACACTGAAGCTTTCTTT
TRBV6-6,TRBJ1-1,NA,NA,CASSWGVVGTEAFF,TGTGCCAGCAGCTGGGGGGTGGTTGGCACTGAAGCTTTCTTT
TRBV5-1,TRBJ1-1,NA,NA,CASRGLILGTEAFF,TGCGCCAGTAGGGGACTGATCCTTGGGACTGAAGCTTTCTTT
TRBV5-6,TRBJ1-2,TRBD1,NA,CASSLAGQGGAMDYGYTF,TGTGCCAGCAGCTTGGCCGGACAGGGGGGTGCGATGGACTATGGCTACACCTTC
TRBV6-1,TRBJ1-2,TRBD1,NA,CASCSVGGKLGYTF,TGTGCCAGCTGCTCGGTAGGGGGCAAGTTAGGCTACACCTTC
TRBV5-6,TRBJ1-1,TRBD1,NA,CTGGQGRTEAFF,TGCACCGGGGGACAGGGTCGGACTGAAGCTTTCTTT
TRBV4-3,TRBJ1-1,NA,NA,CASSPGKTLNTEAFF,TGCGCCAGCAGCCCGGGGAAAACTCTGAACACTGAAGCTTTCTTT
TRBV29-1,TRBJ2-2,NA,NA,CSVAGSHTGELFF,TGCAGCGTTGCAGGGTCTCACACCGGGGAGCTGTTTTTT
TRBV5-1,TRBJ1-5,TRBD1,NA,CASSPGTGLRPQHF,TGCGCCAGCAGCCCTGGGACAGGCCTAAGGCCCCAGCATTTT
TRBV7-2,TRBJ2-2,TRBD1,NA,CASSPRSGTGHGELFF,TGTGCCAGCAGCCCCCGCTCCGGGACAGGCCATGGGGAGCTGTTTTTT